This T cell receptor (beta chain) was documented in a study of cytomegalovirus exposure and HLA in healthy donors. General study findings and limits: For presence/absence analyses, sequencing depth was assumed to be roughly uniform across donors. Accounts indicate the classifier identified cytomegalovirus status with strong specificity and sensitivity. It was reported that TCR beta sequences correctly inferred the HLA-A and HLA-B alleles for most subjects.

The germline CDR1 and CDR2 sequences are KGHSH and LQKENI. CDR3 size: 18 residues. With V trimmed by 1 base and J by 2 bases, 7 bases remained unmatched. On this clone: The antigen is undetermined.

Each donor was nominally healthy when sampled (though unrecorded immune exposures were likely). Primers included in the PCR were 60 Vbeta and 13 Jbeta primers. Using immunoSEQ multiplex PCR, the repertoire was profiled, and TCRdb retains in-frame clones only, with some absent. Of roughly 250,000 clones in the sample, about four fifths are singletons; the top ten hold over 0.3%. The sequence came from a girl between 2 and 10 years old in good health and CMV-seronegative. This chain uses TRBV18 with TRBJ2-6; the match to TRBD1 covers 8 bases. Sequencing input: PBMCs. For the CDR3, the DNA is TGTGCCAGCTCACCACAGGGGATACAGGGGGCTGGGGCCAACGTCCTGACTTTC. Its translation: CASSPQGIQGAGANVLTF.